The rows below give T cell receptor beta chains drawn from one sample of a study of HIV-infected patients and healthy controls. TCRdb re-analysed the 5' RACE reads in MiXCR, keeping a single row per CDR3 protein. There are some 13,000 distinct CDR3 sequences in the sample; roughly 9.9% occur only once, and about 6.4% lies in the top ten. The sample consisted of blood. These receptors all come from an adult in good health. The CDR3 runs from the conserved cysteine through the conserved F or W. Each record gives: D gene, clone size, J gene, V gene, CDR3 DNA, CDR3 protein. D genes are given only for firm matches. The size field is filled for only some rows; it gives once, few, many or a size class.

>-|many|TRBJ1-1|TRBV7-2
TGTGCCAGCAGCTTTCCAGGGGTGAAGACTGAAGCTTTCTTT
CASSFPGVKTEAFF
>-|many|TRBJ1-1|TRBV7-8
TGTGCCAGCAGCTTTGGACAGAGCACTGAAGCTTTCTTT
CASSFGQSTEAFF
>-|many|TRBJ1-1|TRBV2
TGTGCCAGCAGTGACTCGGGATACACTGAAGCTTTCTTT
CASSDSGYTEAFF
>-|medium-sized|TRBJ1-1|TRBV12-3/TRBV12-4
TGTGCCAGCAGACGGACGGCCGTGAACACTGAAGCTTTCTTT
CASRRTAVNTEAFF
>TRBD2|many|TRBJ2-7|TRBV6-2/TRBV6-3
TGTGCCAGCAGTTACTTTCGGACTAGCGGGAGGTACGAGCAGTACTTC
CASSYFRTSGRYEQYF
>TRBD1|once|TRBJ2-5|TRBV19
TGTGCCAGTAGTGAAACAGGGGTGGAGACCCAGTACTTC
CASSETGVETQYF
>-|many|TRBJ2-7|TRBV7-2
TGTGCCAGCTCGTTACAGGTAGCCTACGAGCAGTACTTC
CASSLQVAYEQYF
>-|many|TRBJ2-3|TRBV7-2
TGTGCCAGCAGCCTCGCCCGGGCAGATACGCAGTATTTT
CASSLARADTQYF
>TRBD1|many|TRBJ2-1|TRBV29-1
TGCAGCGTTAGCGACAGGGGAGATGAGCAGTTCTTC
CSVSDRGDEQFF
>TRBD1|few|TRBJ1-2|TRBV20-1
TGCAGTGCTAGAGTGGGGGGGCAGGGGGAGATTGGCTACACCTTC
CSARVGGQGEIGYTF
>-|medium-sized|TRBJ2-1|TRBV5-1
TGCGCCAGCAGCTTGGATATCAGAAATGAGCAGTTCTTC
CASSLDIRNEQFF
>-|medium-sized|TRBJ2-3|TRBV7-2
TGTGCCAGCAGCTTAGTGGGGGTGGAGGGGCGGAAAGATACGCAGTATTTT
CASSLVGVEGRKDTQYF
>-|few|TRBJ1-2|TRBV6-2/TRBV6-3
TGTGCCAGCAGTTACAGGGATACAGTCCCATATGGCTACACCTTC
CASSYRDTVPYGYTF
>TRBD1|medium-sized|TRBJ1-6|TRBV6-2/TRBV6-3
TGTGCCAGCAGTCAAGGGACAGCCAATTCACCCCTCCACTTT
CASSQGTANSPLHF
>TRBD2|-|TRBJ2-2|TRBV19
TGTGCCAGTAGCGGACTAGCGGGAGCCCTCACCGGGGAGCTGTTTTTT
CASSGLAGALTGELFF
>-|many|TRBJ1-2|TRBV30
TGTGCCTGGAGCCTCGGCGGGGTCCCCTATGGCTACACCTTC
CAWSLGGVPYGYTF
>-|many|TRBJ1-2|TRBV6-5
TGTGCCAGCACCGTAGACAGTACCACATATCGCTACACCTTC
CASTVDSTTYRYTF
>-|many|TRBJ2-5|TRBV29-1
TGCAGCGTTGTTTGGGACGGATTTAACCAGTACTTC
CSVVWDGFNQYF
>TRBD2|few|TRBJ2-1|TRBV24-1
TGTGCCACCAGTGACAAGTTAGCGGGTGTCAGCTCCTACAATGAGCAGTTCTTC
CATSDKLAGVSSYNEQFF
>-|few|TRBJ2-3|TRBV7-2
TGTGCCAGCAGCGTAGTCGCTGGGACGGGGGGCCTGGATACGCAGTATTTT
CASSVVAGTGGLDTQYF
>-|-|TRBJ1-3|TRBV12-3/TRBV12-4
TGTGCCAGCAGGGATCCCGGAAACACCATATATTTT
CASRDPGNTIYF
>TRBD1|many|TRBJ2-7|TRBV7-8
TGTGCCAGCAGCTTAAGGGACAGGGTATCCTACGAGCAGTACTTC
CASSLRDRVSYEQYF
>TRBD2|-|TRBJ2-7|TRBV28
TGTGCCAGCAGCCCGGGGGGGGCCTACGAGCAGTACTTC
CASSPGGAYEQYF
>-|-|TRBJ2-1|TRBV5-4
TGTGCCAGCAGCTTTGACAATGAGCAGTTCTTC
CASSFDNEQFF
>TRBD1|many|TRBJ2-7|TRBV11-2
TGTGCCAGCAGCTTAGTTTTTACCGGGACAGGGGTGCCCTACGAGCAGTACTTC
CASSLVFTGTGVPYEQYF
>-|medium-sized|TRBJ2-1|TRBV27
TGTGCCAGCAGTTCAAGGGGCTCCTACAATGAGCAGTTCTTC
CASSSRGSYNEQFF
>-|many|TRBJ1-5|TRBV12-3/TRBV12-4
TGTGCCAGCAGCCTCCTAGATCAGCCCCAGCATTTT
CASSLLDQPQHF
>TRBD1|many|TRBJ1-5|TRBV19
TGTGCCAGTAGTTCGGACAGGGGAGAGCCCCAGCATTTT
CASSSDRGEPQHF
>-|many|TRBJ2-1|TRBV2
TGTGCCAGAGAGGTCGATAAGGTCAGCGATGAGCAGTTCTTC
CAREVDKVSDEQFF
>-|many|TRBJ2-5|TRBV7-9
TGTGCCAGCAGCTTAGGACAGACGGAGACCCAGTACTTC
CASSLGQTETQYF
>TRBD1|many|TRBJ2-7|TRBV5-4
TGTGCCAGCAGCCGGACAGGGGGCGCCTACGAGCAGTACTTC
CASSRTGGAYEQYF
>-|medium-sized|TRBJ2-7|TRBV12-3/TRBV12-4
TGTGCCAGCAGCCTGGGACCGGCGGGCGAGCAGTACTTC
CASSLGPAGEQYF
>-|many|TRBJ2-3|TRBV7-2
TGTGCCAGCAGCTTACAGGGCCAGACAGATACGCAGTATTTT
CASSLQGQTDTQYF
>TRBD1|many|TRBJ1-6|TRBV2
TGTGCCAGCAGGGGGGACAGAGGGCCCCTCCACTTT
CASRGDRGPLHF
>TRBD1|medium-sized|TRBJ2-5|TRBV20-1
TGCAGTGCTAGAGCTCCAGGGGGCCAAGAGACCCAGTACTTC
CSARAPGGQETQYF
>-|-|TRBJ2-7|TRBV3-1
TGTGCCAGCAGCCAAGCAGCGCGCTACGAGCAGTACTTC
CASSQAARYEQYF
>-|many|TRBJ1-3|TRBV24-1
TGTGCCACCAAGGACTCTGGAAACACCATATATTTT
CATKDSGNTIYF
>-|medium-sized|TRBJ1-1|TRBV6-5
TGTGCCAGCAGTTATTCGCTACGCACTGAAGCTTTCTTT
CASSYSLRTEAFF
>TRBD2|few|TRBJ2-3|TRBV25-1
TGTGCCAGCAGTGACGCGGGAGGCAAAGATACGCAGTATTTT
CASSDAGGKDTQYF
>-|few|TRBJ2-6|TRBV5-4
TGTGCCAGCAGCTATATTTCCTCTGGGGCCAACGTCCTGACTTTC
CASSYISSGANVLTF
>-|medium-sized|TRBJ1-5|TRBV6-2/TRBV6-3
TGTGCCAGCAGTTATGGGGGTGGCAATCAGCCCCAGCATTTT
CASSYGGGNQPQHF
>-|-|TRBJ2-1|TRBV30
TGTGCCTGGAGTGTCGAGGTGGCACTAGCCGTGTTCTTC
CAWSVEVALAVFF
>-|many|TRBJ2-1|TRBV4-2
TGTGCCAGCAGCCAAGCCGGCGGGACAGCCTACAATGAGCAGTTCTTC
CASSQAGGTAYNEQFF
>-|many|TRBJ1-5|TRBV6-1
TGTGCCAGCAGTGAAGAAGGAGGCGACAATCAGCCCCAGCATTTT
CASSEEGGDNQPQHF
>-|-|TRBJ2-7|TRBV7-8
TGTGCCAGCAGCATCGTGCCCAGCGCTACGAACGAGCAGTACTTC
CASSIVPSATNEQYF
>-|many|TRBJ2-7|TRBV7-2
TGTGCCAGCAGCTTGGGGACGGCCTCTTCCTACGAGCAGTACTTC
CASSLGTASSYEQYF